The 2 T cell receptor beta chains given below trace back to one sample, sequenced in a study of blood T cell repertoires in COVID-19. TCRdb's copy holds only in-frame clones and misses some; the assay was immunoSEQ multiplex PCR. The data contain about 240,000 clones, roughly four fifths of them singletons. Sequenced: peripheral blood. The origin of the receptors is a woman aged 70-85 years with acute or convalescent COVID-19.

The chain has TRBV6-2 or TRBV6-3 and TRBJ1-2, with a weak D call TRBD1 (5 bases). The germline CDR1 and CDR2 sequences are MNHEY and SVGEGT. The ends were cut back, 2 bases at V and 4 bases at J, with 5 bases in the middle. CDR3 length equals 12 residues. The CDR3, as DNA: TGTGCCAGCAGTTACGACAGCTATGGCTACACCTTC. It is translated as CASSYDSYGYTF.

The V gene is TRBV7-9, the J gene TRBJ1-2; 7 bases line up with TRBD1. This CDR3 has 18 amino acids. The germline V gene encodes CDR1 SEHNR and CDR2 FQNEAQ (reference sequence). V dropped 5 bases and J dropped 5; count of bases not matched to a gene: 20. The CDR3 here is CASSRKSAIPGTAYGYTF. CDR3 DNA: TGTGCCAGCAGCCGAAAATCCGCCATCCCAGGGACAGCTTATGGCTACACCTTC. The variable domain in full, completed from reference TRBV7-9 and TRBJ1-2, reads DTGVSQNPRHKITKRGQNVTFRCDPISEHNRLYWYRQTLGQGPEFLTYFQNEAQLEKSRLLSDRFSAERPKGSFSTLEIQRTEQGDSAMYLCASSRKSAIPGTAYGYTFGSGTRLTVV.